The 8 T cell receptor beta chains given below trace back to one sample, sequenced in a study of T-cell reconstitution after alpha-beta-depleted transplantation in children. The library targeted TCRbeta and was prepared with unique molecular identifiers. TCRdb reprocessed the PCR reads with MiXCR, giving one entry per CDR3 protein. Here the sample spans around 400,000 distinct CDR3 sequences, roughly a tenth being singletons. The sequences come from PBMCs from the stem cell graft donor, collected from the stem cell graft. These receptor sequences come from a human donor who donated a stem cell graft to a child with acute myeloid leukemia.

The sample holds many counts of this clonotype. The chain has TRBV29-1 and TRBJ2-5; TRBD2 aligns across 12 bases. The CDR3 length is 19 residues. The V gene's germline CDR1 is SQVTM and CDR2 ANQGSEA. Trimming cost V 7 bases and J 4 bases; bases outside gene matches: 22. The CDR3 loop is CSAVGAGQLAGGVGETQYF. The CDR3 DNA reads TGCAGCGCCGTCGGGGCAGGGCAACTAGCGGGAGGAGTCGGAGAGACCCAGTACTTC.

This clonotype was counted many times. The chain joins TRBV10-3 to TRBJ2-7; 10 nucleotides align to TRBD1. Germline V gives CDR1 ENHRY, CDR2 SYGVKD. V was clipped by 7 bases and J by 1 base; unmatched bases: 7. CDR3 size: 15 residues. The CDR3 region is CAINQPGQGSYEQYF. CDR3 bases: TGTGCCATCAATCAACCGGGACAGGGGTCCTACGAGCAGTACTTC.

This clonotype was counted many times. The chain combines TRBV5-6 with TRBJ1-1; D uncertain. Trimming stripped 5 bases from V and 1 base from J, with 15 bases between. The germline CDR1 and CDR2 sequences are SGHDT and YYEEEE. This CDR3 comprises 15 residues. CDR3 in amino acids: CASSSMTLGNTEAFF. CDR3 sequence (DNA): TGTGCCAGCAGTTCCATGACACTTGGGAACACTGAAGCTTTCTTT. The full variable domain, with the rest looked up from reference TRBV5-6 and TRBJ1-1, is DAGVTQSPTHLIKTRGQQVTLRCSPKSGHDTVSWYQQALGQGPQFIFQYYEEEERQRGNFPDRFSGHQFPNYSSELNVNALLLGDSALYLCASSSMTLGNTEAFFGQGTRLTVV.

The chain has TRBV23-1 and TRBJ2-3, with 9 nucleotides matching TRBD2. TRBV23-1 is noted as an ORF with a role that remains uncertain. CDR3 size: 18 residues. V lost 0 bases to trimming and J lost 4 bases; unmatched junction nucleotides: 11. This CDR3 is CASSQSRSREGSSDTQYF. In nucleotides, the CDR3 is TGCGCCAGCAGTCAATCGCGCTCGCGGGAGGGCTCTTCAGATACGCAGTATTTT.

The chain couples TRBV11-1 to TRBJ2-2; D gene uncertain. Trimming took off 4 bases at V and 0 bases at J, with 9 bases between the two ends. The CDR3 is 15 residues long. Germline lookup yields CDR1 SGHAT and CDR2 FQDESV (reference sequence). The CDR3 DNA is TGTGCCAGCAGCTCCGGCCAGGCGAACACCGGGGAGCTGTTTTTT. Translation: CASSSGQANTGELFF.

There are a few counts of this clonotype. The gene calls are TRBV5-1 and TRBJ2-7; TRBD1 matches 9 bases. With V trimmed by 3 bases and J by 3 bases, 7 bases remained unmatched. This CDR3 comprises 15 residues. Germline loops: CDR1 SGHRS, CDR2 YFSETQ. As DNA, the CDR3 is TGCGCCAGCAGCTCCACCGGACAGGGGAACTACGAGCAGTACTTC. Protein sequence: CASSSTGQGNYEQYF.

This clonotype was observed a handful of times. The gene calls are TRBV6-2 or TRBV6-3 and TRBJ2-1; 8 bases agree with TRBD2. This CDR3 has 15 amino acids. J gave up 4 bases and V 0 bases, and 2 bases lay outside the gene matches. Per the germline V gene, CDR1 is MNHEY and CDR2 is SVGEGT. This CDR3 is CASSYSPSGYNEQFF. CDR3 in DNA: TGTGCCAGCAGTTACTCTCCTAGCGGGTACAATGAGCAGTTCTTC.

At least ten counts were recorded for this clonotype. Compared with germline, one end of the junction differs, possibly owing to a read error. V is TRBV5-1 and J is TRBJ2-2; tentatively, D is TRBD1 (6 bases). This CDR3 has 15 amino acids. In germline, CDR1 is SGHRS, CDR2 YFSETQ. The CDR3 bases are TGCGCCAGCACCTTGGGGGCCTCGAACACCGGGGAGCTGTTTTTT. This gives the protein CASTLGASNTGELFF.